Shown below are 11 T cell receptor beta chains from a single sample sequenced in a study of blood T cells in healthy people across ages. Combining a sample-barcoded 5' primer with a J-beta primer mix, a second PCR ran for about 6 to 12 cycles. TCRdb reanalysed the 5' RACE reads using MiXCR and keeps one entry per CDR3 protein. Seen here are fewer than 950,000 distinct CDR3 sequences, about 34% observed once, and the top ten hold 13%. Sequencing was performed on blood. The receptors shown here come from a man younger than 35 in good health.

A single count supports this clonotype. A much bigger clone sits one base away, suggesting this may be a read error. The chain carries TRBV7-2 and TRBJ2-1, with D maybe TRBD2 (5 bases). The J call may be faulty, since TRBJ2-7 better matches the DNA end. CDR1 and CDR2 from the germline V gene are SGHTA and FQGNSA. The CDR3 runs 15 residues. CDR3 DNA sequence: TGTGCCAGCAGCTTAGCAAATCTAGCTAACAATGAGCAGTACTTC. This codes for CASSLANLANNEQYF.

This clonotype occurred once. The chain uses TRBV27 and TRBJ2-3, with D uncertain. Germline V lookup: CDR1 MNHEY, CDR2 SMNVEV (reference sequence). V gave up 5 bases and J gave up 2 bases, with 8 bases separating them. The CDR3 runs to 13 residues. Written as DNA, the CDR3 is TGTGCCAGCAGTGTTTCCATCACAGATACGCAGTATTTT. Residues: CASSVSITDTQYF.

This clonotype was seen only a few times. The gene calls are TRBV12-3 or TRBV12-4 and TRBJ1-1; D remains unclear. V lost 5 bases and J 7 bases, leaving 11 bases between the germline ends. This CDR3 has 12 residues. CDR3 sequence: CASSRERVEAFF. DNA for the CDR3: TGTGCCAGCAGTCGGGAACGGGTTGAAGCTTTCTTT.

The rearrangement joins TRBV6-1 to TRBJ1-2; perhaps TRBD1 as D (5 bases). Germline-derived CDR1 and CDR2 are MNHNS and SASEGT. Deletions cut 0 bases from V and 4 bases from J, with 12 bases between. The CDR3 sequence is 15 residues long. Here the CDR3 DNA reads TGTGCCAGCAGTGAAGCTGGCAGGGACCTCTATGGCTACACCTTC. Amino acids: CASSEAGRDLYGYTF.

Ten or more counts support this clonotype. This chain uses TRBV15 with TRBJ2-3, with D possibly matching TRBD1 (5 bases). The CDR3 runs 19 residues. With 0 bases removed from V and 2 bases from J, the gap between germline ends came to 21 bases. CDR1 and CDR2 from the germline V gene are LNHNV and YYDKDF (reference sequence). The CDR3 sequence is CATSREGPGSQLLTDTQYF. DNA of the CDR3: TGTGCCACCAGCAGAGAGGGGCCGGGTTCCCAACTTCTCACAGATACGCAGTATTTT.

This clonotype was seen a handful of times. CDR3: CASSGLAPRADTQYF. The DNA for the CDR3 is TGTGCCAGCAGCGGATTAGCCCCCCGGGCCGATACGCAGTATTTT. The gene calls are TRBV9 and TRBJ2-3; D gene unclear. The germline V gene has CDR1 SGDLS and CDR2 YYNGEE. There are 15 residues in the CDR3. V lost 3 bases and J 6 bases, leaving 17 bases between the germline ends. Filled out from reference TRBV9 and TRBJ2-3, the complete variable domain reads DSGVTQTPKHLITATGQRVTLRCSPRSGDLSVYWYQQSLDQGLQFLIQYYNGEERAKGNILERFSAQQFPDLHSELNLSSLELGDSALYFCASSGLAPRADTQYFGPGTRLTVL.

This clonotype was seen a handful of times. The chain carries TRBV7-2 and TRBJ2-1; possible D gene TRBD2, 6 bases. Trimming took 7 bases from V and 4 from J, leaving 23 bases between them. Germline lookup yields CDR1 SGHTA and CDR2 FQGNSA. This CDR3 contains 17 residues. The CDR3 loop reads CASTLQTGGGKYNEQFF. For the CDR3, the DNA is TGTGCCAGCACCCTACAAACGGGTGGGGGGAAGTACAATGAGCAGTTCTTC.

This rearrangement joins TRBV5-4 to TRBJ2-3; TRBD1 aligns across 9 bases. The CDR3 consists of 13 residues. The V and J ends lost 4 bases and 14 bases, in that order; junction bases with no gene match: 11. Germline lookup yields CDR1 SGHNT and CDR2 YYREEE (reference sequence). CDR3 bases: TGTGCCAGCAGCGCGGATGGACAGGGGAGTGTGTATTTT. Amino acid sequence: CASSADGQGSVYF.

The rearrangement joins TRBV6-5 to TRBJ2-5; D unresolved. The germline gives CDR1 MNHEY, CDR2 SVGAGI. There are 13 residues in the CDR3. V was shortened by 5 bases and J by 4 bases, with 11 bases between the two germline ends. CDR3 loop: CASSDNQAETQYF. CDR3 DNA: TGTGCCAGCAGTGACAATCAGGCAGAGACCCAGTACTTC.

This clonotype has a count of ten or more. This rearrangement joins TRBV7-2 to TRBJ2-4, with 8 bases matching TRBD2. Germline CDR1 SGHTA, CDR2 FQGNSA. There are 12 residues in the CDR3. With V trimmed by 4 bases and J by 11 bases, 4 bases remained unmatched. Here the CDR3 reads CASSSGLALQYF. The CDR3, as DNA: TGTGCCAGCAGCTCCGGACTAGCTCTTCAGTACTTC.

V gene TRBV9 combines with J gene TRBJ2-7; either TRBD1 or TRBD2 may fit D (6 bases each). The DNA matches TRBJ2-5 better at its end, which makes the J call doubtful. Germline values: CDR1 SGDLS, CDR2 YYNGEE. This CDR3 has 15 residues. This chain's CDR3 is CASSVGRGPGETQYF. The CDR3 nucleotides are TGTGCCAGCAGCGTAGGTCGGGGGCCGGGAGAGACCCAGTACTTC.